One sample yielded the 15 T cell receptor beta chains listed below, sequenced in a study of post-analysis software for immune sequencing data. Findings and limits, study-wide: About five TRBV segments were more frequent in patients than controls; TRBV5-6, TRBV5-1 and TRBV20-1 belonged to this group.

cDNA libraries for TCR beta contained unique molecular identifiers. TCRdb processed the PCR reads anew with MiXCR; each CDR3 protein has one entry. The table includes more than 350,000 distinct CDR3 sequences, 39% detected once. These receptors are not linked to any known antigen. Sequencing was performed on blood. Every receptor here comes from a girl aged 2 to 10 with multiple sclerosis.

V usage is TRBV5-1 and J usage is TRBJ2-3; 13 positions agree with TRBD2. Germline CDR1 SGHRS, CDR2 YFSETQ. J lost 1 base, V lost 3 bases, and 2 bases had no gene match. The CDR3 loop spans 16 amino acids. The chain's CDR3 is CASSSTSGGRTDTQYF. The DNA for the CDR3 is TGCGCCAGCAGCTCGACTAGCGGGGGGCGCACAGATACGCAGTATTTT.

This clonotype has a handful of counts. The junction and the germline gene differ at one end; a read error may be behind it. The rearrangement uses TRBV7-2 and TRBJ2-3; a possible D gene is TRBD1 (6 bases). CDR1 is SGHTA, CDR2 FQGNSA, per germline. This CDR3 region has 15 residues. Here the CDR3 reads CASSSGQRLTDTRYF. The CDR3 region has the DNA TGTGCCAGCAGCTCAGGACAGAGGCTCACAGATACGCGGTATTTT. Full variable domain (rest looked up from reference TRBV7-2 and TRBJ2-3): GAGVSQSPSNKVTEKGKDVELRCDPISGHTALYWYRQSLGQGLEFLIYFQGNSAPDKSGLPSDRFSAERTGGSVSTLTIQRTQQEDSAVYLCASSSGQRLTDTRYFGPGTRLTVL.

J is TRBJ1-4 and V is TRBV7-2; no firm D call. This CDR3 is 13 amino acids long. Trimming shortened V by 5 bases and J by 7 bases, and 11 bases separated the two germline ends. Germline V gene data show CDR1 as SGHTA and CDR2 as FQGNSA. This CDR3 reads CASSPRLSEKLFF. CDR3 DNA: TGTGCCAGCAGCCCCCGTTTGTCTGAAAAACTGTTTTTT.

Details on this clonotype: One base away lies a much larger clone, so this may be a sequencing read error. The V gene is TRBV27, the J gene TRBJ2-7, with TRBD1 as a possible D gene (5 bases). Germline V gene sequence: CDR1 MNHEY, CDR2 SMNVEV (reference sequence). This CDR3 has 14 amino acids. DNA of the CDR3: TGTGCCAGCAGTTTCCAGGGTAACTCCTACGAGCGGTACTTC. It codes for CASSFQGNSYERYF.

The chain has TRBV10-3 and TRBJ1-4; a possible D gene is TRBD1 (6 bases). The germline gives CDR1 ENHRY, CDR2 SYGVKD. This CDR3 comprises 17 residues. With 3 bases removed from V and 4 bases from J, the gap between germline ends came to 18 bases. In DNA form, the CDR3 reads TGTGCCATCAGTGAACTAGGCCGCGGACAGAATAATGAAAAACTGTTTTTT. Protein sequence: CAISELGRGQNNEKLFF.

The CDR3 region has the DNA TGTGCCAGCAGTATCAGGGGTTATCAGCCCCAGCATTTT. Translating gives CASSIRGYQPQHF. The chain is built from TRBV6-2 or TRBV6-3 and TRBJ1-5, with D possibly being TRBD1 (6 bases). Germline V lookup: CDR1 MNHEY, CDR2 SVGEGT. Trimming cost V 5 bases and J 5 bases, with 10 bases left between them. The CDR3 covers 13 residues.

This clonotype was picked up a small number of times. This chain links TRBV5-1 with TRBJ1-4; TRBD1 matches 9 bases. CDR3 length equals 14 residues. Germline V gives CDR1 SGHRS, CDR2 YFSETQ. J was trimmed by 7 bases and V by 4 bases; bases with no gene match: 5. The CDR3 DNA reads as TGCGCCAGCAGCATGGGACAGGGTAGTGAAAAACTGTTTTTT. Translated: CASSMGQGSEKLFF.

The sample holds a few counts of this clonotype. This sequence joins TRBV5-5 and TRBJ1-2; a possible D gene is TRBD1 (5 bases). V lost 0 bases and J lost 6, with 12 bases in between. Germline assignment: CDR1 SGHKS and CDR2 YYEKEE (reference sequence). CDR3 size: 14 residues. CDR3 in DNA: TGTGCCAGCAGCTTGGTGGGGGGAGTAGATGGCTACACCTTC. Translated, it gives CASSLVGGVDGYTF.

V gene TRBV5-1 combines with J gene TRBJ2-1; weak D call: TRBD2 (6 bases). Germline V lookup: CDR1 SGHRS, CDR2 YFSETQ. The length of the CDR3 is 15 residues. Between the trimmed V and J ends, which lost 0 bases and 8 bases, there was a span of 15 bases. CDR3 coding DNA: TGCGCCAGCAGCTTGGTCGTCTGGGGGGTCGATGAGCAGTTCTTC. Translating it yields CASSLVVWGVDEQFF.

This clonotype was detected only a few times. The chain's CDR3 is CSASTYNEQFF. The CDR3 nucleotides read TGCAGTGCTAGCACCTACAATGAGCAGTTCTTC. V gene TRBV20-1 combines with J gene TRBJ2-1, with D hard to call. CDR1 and CDR2 (germline): DFQATT, SNEGSKA (reference sequence). This CDR3 is 11 amino acids long. The V and J ends lost 3 bases and 2 bases respectively, with 2 bases between them.

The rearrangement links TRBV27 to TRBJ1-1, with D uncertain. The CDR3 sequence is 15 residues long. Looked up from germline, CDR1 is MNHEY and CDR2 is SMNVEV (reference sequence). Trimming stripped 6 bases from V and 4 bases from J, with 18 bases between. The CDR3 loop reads CASSREWGESTEAFF. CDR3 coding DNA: TGTGCCAGCAGCCGAGAATGGGGAGAGAGCACTGAAGCTTTCTTT.

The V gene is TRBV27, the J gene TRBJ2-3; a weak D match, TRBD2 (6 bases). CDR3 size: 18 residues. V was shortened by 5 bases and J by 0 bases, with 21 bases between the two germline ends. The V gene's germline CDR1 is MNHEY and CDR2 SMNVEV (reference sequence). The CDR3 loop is CASSLLRVSGPSTDTQYF. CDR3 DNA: TGTGCCAGCAGTCTCCTGAGGGTTAGCGGACCTAGCACAGATACGCAGTATTTT.

CDR3 region: CSARRQGAPYEQYF. DNA of the CDR3: TGCAGTGCTAGACGACAGGGAGCTCCCTACGAGCAGTACTTC. The rearrangement uses TRBV20-1 and TRBJ2-7; 7 nucleotides match TRBD1. CDR3 length equals 14 residues. Looked up from germline, CDR1 is DFQATT and CDR2 is SNEGSKA (reference sequence). Trimming removed 2 bases from V and 2 bases from J; junction bases left unmatched: 6.

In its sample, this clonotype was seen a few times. The CDR3 DNA reads TGTGCCAGCAGCAACTACGAACAGTCTCAAGAGACCCAGTACTTC. Its protein is CASSNYEQSQETQYF. The rearrangement joins TRBV3-1 to TRBJ2-5, with D unclear. This CDR3 has 15 amino acids. CDR1 and CDR2 (germline): LGHDT, YNNKEL (reference sequence). Trimming took 5 bases from V and 2 from J, leaving 15 bases between them.

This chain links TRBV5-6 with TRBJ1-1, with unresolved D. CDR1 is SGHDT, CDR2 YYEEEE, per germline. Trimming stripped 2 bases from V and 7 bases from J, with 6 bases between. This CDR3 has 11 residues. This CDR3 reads CASSLQSEAFF. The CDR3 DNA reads TGTGCCAGCAGCTTACAGAGTGAAGCTTTCTTT. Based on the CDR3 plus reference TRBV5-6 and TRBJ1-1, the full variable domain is DAGVTQSPTHLIKTRGQQVTLRCSPKSGHDTVSWYQQALGQGPQFIFQYYEEEERQRGNFPDRFSGHQFPNYSSELNVNALLLGDSALYLCASSLQSEAFFGQGTRLTVV.